This T cell receptor beta chain came from a study of blood T cells in healthy people across ages. The germline CDR1 and CDR2 sequences are DFQATT and SNEGSKA (reference sequence). The CDR3 runs to 14 residues. Trimming at V came to 5 bases and at J to 8 bases, leaving 9 bases not matched to a gene. Primed by a sample-barcoded 5' primer and a J-beta primer mix, a second PCR proceeded for 7 to 11 cycles. Each cDNA molecule carried a tag from a template-switch adaptor that contained 12 random nucleotides. TCRdb passed the 5' RACE reads through MiXCR, listing each CDR3 protein once. The profile covers about 570,000 distinct CDR3 sequences, with 25% to 30% appearing a single time and about 18% taken by the ten largest.

The V gene is TRBV20-1, the J gene TRBJ1-4, with 9 bases identical to TRBD1. This TCR was sampled from a woman between 70 and 85 years old in good health. Sequencing was carried out using blood. CDR3 DNA sequence: TGCAGTGCTCGCCGGGGACAGGGTCTGGAAAAACTGTTTTTT. Its translation is CSARRGQGLEKLFF.